The clone carrying this TCR beta chain appeared a few times. Its antigen remains unknown. A single record per CDR3 protein comes from TCRdb applying MiXCR to the 5' RACE reads. This table has 450,000 to 550,000 distinct CDR3 sequences, roughly 5% appearing once. The data belong to a study of CD8 T cells in ankylosing spondylitis. The CDR3 covers 14 residues. Trimming removed 6 bases from V and 5 bases from J, with 20 bases in between. Germline values: CDR1 DFQATT, CDR2 SNEGSKA (reference sequence). The study's findings and limits: Matched ankylosing spondylitis synovial fluid reportedly showed significant enrichment of disease-linked clones. The study identified a TCR beta motif of several highly homologous variants that appeared characteristic of ankylosing spondylitis blood.

The TCR comes from a male donor with ankylosing spondylitis. Sequencing used blood, either unsorted or a sorted T cell fraction (not recorded which). This chain joins TRBV20-1 and TRBJ2-7, with D perhaps TRBD1 (7 bases). CDR3 in amino acids: CSASSGQRGNEQYF. The CDR3 DNA follows: TGCAGTGCGAGCTCGGGACAGCGCGGGAACGAGCAGTACTTC.